This entry features one T cell receptor beta chain sequence. Its cognate antigen is unknown. For TCR, cDNA came from 5'RACE template switching, which added a universal primer site and UMIs. Using its own MiXCR run on the 5' RACE reads, TCRdb lists one record per CDR3 protein. The sample lists 150,000 to 200,000 distinct CDR3 sequences; around 8.5% were seen once. The source of the sample is a study of T cells after yellow fever vaccination. Whole-study findings and limits: A small share of clonotypes appeared in both CD4 and CD8 compartments. The secondary response was weaker but peaked faster, day 5 versus 15. Most clones from primary vaccination were detected again post-booster (around 95% CD4, about 88% CD8).

The sequenced sample was CD8+ T cells sorted from PBMCs, obtained 45 days after the yellow fever booster vaccination. The sequence derives from a man aged 18 to 29 who received the YFV17D yellow fever vaccine.

The CDR3 nucleotides read TGTGCCAGCCGGGCGAGGATTAAAGAGACCCAGTACTTC. Its protein product is CASRARIKETQYF. The chain carries TRBV6-5 and TRBJ2-5; D is undetermined. Trimming removed 8 bases at V and 3 bases at J, with 13 bases between. This CDR3 comprises 13 residues. Germline V gene data show CDR1 as MNHEY and CDR2 as SVGAGI.